These 14 T cell receptor beta chains were all obtained from the same sample, sequenced in a study of radiation and T cells in renal cell carcinoma. Method: immunoSEQ multiplex PCR; TCRdb's copy keeps in-frame clones and lacks some. The data show fewer than 45,000 clones, about 84% seen once. The time point is: blood 4 weeks post-SBRT, at nephrectomy. This sample's treatment: 15 Gy SBRT to primary tumor, nephrectomy 4 weeks later. Sequences were derived from blood, sampled from a patient whose treatment included radiotherapy and nephrectomy. The receptors were sampled from a woman aged 70-85 years with renal cell carcinoma.

This chain uses TRBV18 with TRBJ1-4; weak D call: TRBD1 (5 bases). CDR1 and CDR2 (germline): KGHSH, LQKENI. V was pared by 3 bases and J by 5 bases, with 13 bases between. The CDR3 totals 15 residues. CDR3 residues: CASSPWDLLNEKLFF. The CDR3 coding sequence is TGTGCCAGCTCACCCTGGGACCTTCTAAATGAAAAACTGTTTTTT. Full variable domain (missing parts from reference TRBV18 and TRBJ1-4): NAGVMQNPRHLVRRRGQEARLRCSPMKGHSHVYWYRQLPEEGLKFMVYLQKENIIDESGMPKERFSAEFPKEGPSILRIQQVVRGDSAAYFCASSPWDLLNEKLFFGSGTQLSVL.

The rearrangement joins TRBV29-1 to TRBJ2-5, with a weak D call TRBD2 (5 bases). The CDR3 has 13 residues. Trimming took off 4 bases at V and 3 bases at J, with 12 bases between the two ends. The V gene's germline CDR1 is SQVTM and CDR2 ANQGSEA. This CDR3 reads CSVGNPAEETQYF. In DNA form, the CDR3 reads TGCAGCGTTGGCAACCCAGCGGAAGAGACCCAGTACTTC. Full variable domain (remainder filled in from reference TRBV29-1 and TRBJ2-5): SAVISQKPSRDICQRGTSLTIQCQVDSQVTMMFWYRQQPGQSLTLIATANQGSEATYESGFVIDKFPISRPNLTFSTLTVSNMSPEDSSIYLCSVGNPAEETQYFGPGTRLLVL.

This chain connects TRBV19 to TRBJ2-1; the match to TRBD2 covers 12 bases. V was clipped by 4 bases and J by 6 bases; unmatched bases: 4. The germline CDR1 and CDR2 sequences are LNHDA and SQIVND (reference sequence). The CDR3 has 15 residues. The CDR3 loop reads CASSKLAGGANEQFF. The CDR3 bases are TGTGCCAGTAGTAAACTAGCGGGAGGAGCCAATGAGCAGTTCTTC.

The chain couples TRBV11-2 to TRBJ2-3; D ambiguous. This CDR3 is 14 amino acids long. CDR1 and CDR2 (germline): SGHAT, FQNNGV. V gave up 5 bases and J gave up 0 bases, with 9 bases separating them. This CDR3 reads CASSPLISTDTQYF. CDR3 coding DNA: TGTGCCAGCAGCCCCCTGATAAGCACAGATACGCAGTATTTT.

The chain employs TRBV18 and TRBJ2-3; 8 bases are shared with TRBD2. The V segment lost 8 bases and the J segment 3 bases; nucleotides outside the gene matches: 7. Germline V CDR1 and CDR2: KGHSH, LQKENI. This CDR3 is 14 amino acids long. The CDR3 bases are TGTGCCAGCACAGCGGGAGAGGGGACAGATACGCAGTATTTT. It specifies CASTAGEGTDTQYF.

The chain is built from TRBV2 and TRBJ1-1, with 8 bases identical to TRBD1. The CDR3 spans 13 residues. V gave up 5 bases and J gave up 6 bases; unmatched junction bases: 5. Per germline, CDR1 SNHLY and CDR2 FYNNEI. The CDR3, as DNA: TGTGCCAGCAGTAACCAGGGGGCCTCTGAAGCTTTCTTT. This encodes CASSNQGASEAFF.

The chain carries TRBV14 and TRBJ2-5; D tentatively reads TRBD1 or TRBD2 (7 bases each). The CDR3 extends over 17 amino acids. V was pared by 1 base and J by 4 bases, with 19 bases between. Germline CDR1 reads SGHDN; CDR2 reads FVKESK. The CDR3, as DNA: TGTGCCAGCAGCCAAGGCGTCCTGACAGGGAGGGGAGAGACCCAGTACTTC. This gives the protein CASSQGVLTGRGETQYF. Combining the CDR3 with reference TRBV14 and TRBJ2-5 gives the whole variable domain EAGVTQFPSHSVIEKGQTVTLRCDPISGHDNLYWYRRVMGKEIKFLLHFVKESKQDESGMPNNRFLAERTGGTYSTLKVQPAELEDSGVYFCASSQGVLTGRGETQYFGPGTRLLVL.

V is TRBV7-8 and J is TRBJ2-3, with TRBD2 matching over 10 bases. CDR1 SGHVS and CDR2 FQNEAQ come from the germline V gene. The V gene end was trimmed by 1 base and the J gene end by 4 bases; junction bases not matched to a gene: 5. CDR3 length: 16 residues. CDR3 DNA: TGTGCCAGCAGCTTAGAGCGGGGGGGCGGGGCAGATACGCAGTATTTT. Protein: CASSLERGGGADTQYF.

The chain employs TRBV19 and TRBJ2-1; TRBD2 agrees at 8 bases. This CDR3 region has 13 residues. After removal of 7 bases from V and 7 bases from J, the junction contained 6 bases not matched to a gene. CDR1 and CDR2 (germline): LNHDA, SQIVND (reference sequence). The CDR3 nucleotides read TGTGCCAGTAAGAGCCGGGAGGGAAATGAGCAGTTCTTC. Translation: CASKSREGNEQFF.

This clone occurred once. V and J are TRBV29-1 and TRBJ1-2; D gene uncertain. Germline V gene data show CDR1 as SQVTM and CDR2 as ANQGSEA. The CDR3 consists of 13 residues. The V gene lost 1 base and the J gene lost 8 bases, with 14 bases spanning the gap. CDR3 nucleotides: TGCAGCGTTGAAGGCCGCCAGGTGAGGGGCTACACCTTC. It is translated as CSVEGRQVRGYTF.

This sequence joins TRBV19 and TRBJ2-1; no clear D gene. CDR1 LNHDA and CDR2 SQIVND come from the germline V gene (reference sequence). The CDR3 consists of 12 residues. Trimming took off 9 bases at V and 8 bases at J, with 14 bases between the two ends. The CDR3 here is CASALRTDEQFF. In DNA, the CDR3 is TGTGCCAGCGCACTGAGGACGGATGAGCAGTTCTTC.

The J gene is TRBJ2-1, the V gene TRBV11-2; 8 nucleotides agree with TRBD2. The CDR3 consists of 13 residues. Germline V gene data show CDR1 as SGHAT and CDR2 as FQNNGV. V gave up 6 bases and J gave up 8 bases; unmatched junction bases: 6. CDR3 amino acids: CASRRLARYEQFF. DNA of the CDR3: TGTGCCAGCAGACGACTAGCGAGATATGAGCAGTTCTTC.

V usage is TRBV19 and J usage is TRBJ2-5; 9 bases are a match to TRBD1. The germline V gene has CDR1 LNHDA and CDR2 SQIVND (reference sequence). The V segment lost 5 bases and the J segment 5 bases; nucleotides outside the gene matches: 6. The CDR3 extends over 14 amino acids. The CDR3 loop reads CASSAGQGGETQYF. As DNA, the CDR3 is TGTGCCAGTAGTGCGGGACAGGGAGGGGAGACCCAGTACTTC.

This clone was counted a single time. The rearrangement joins TRBV4-3 to TRBJ1-1, with a possible D match to TRBD1 (5 bases). The CDR3 totals 15 residues. Germline V gene sequence: CDR1 LGHNA, CDR2 YSLEER. Trimming shortened V by 0 bases and J by 0 bases, and 8 bases separated the two germline ends. The CDR3 reads CASSQEPGLNTEAFF. In DNA form, the CDR3 reads TGCGCCAGCAGCCAAGAACCAGGGCTGAACACTGAAGCTTTCTTT.